The 16 T cell receptor beta chains given below trace back to one sample, sequenced in a study of cytomegalovirus exposure and HLA in healthy donors. PCR involved 60 Vbeta and 13 Jbeta primers. Assay used: immunoSEQ multiplex PCR; TCRdb lists only in-frame clones, some missing. The top ten hold about 20% of the sample, which has approximately 78,000 clones, 65% to 70% seen once. Sequenced input: PBMCs. The receptors derive from a man in his forties in good health and CMV-seropositive.

The CDR3: CASSVGTGSYNEQFF. The CDR3 coding sequence is TGTGCCAGCAGCGTAGGAACAGGGTCCTACAATGAGCAGTTCTTC. V is TRBV9 and J is TRBJ2-1, with TRBD1 as a possible D gene (6 bases). V gave up 0 bases and J gave up 1 base, with 8 bases separating them. Per the germline V gene, CDR1 is SGDLS and CDR2 is YYNGEE. The CDR3 sequence is 15 residues long.

The chain employs TRBV6-6 and TRBJ1-5, with D possibly TRBD1 on 5 matching bases. The ends were cut back, 1 base at V and 0 bases at J, with 10 bases in the middle. The CDR3 has 16 residues. CDR1 is MNHNY and CDR2 is SVGAGI in the germline V gene (reference sequence). CDR3 sequence: CASSYLDSHSNQPQHF. CDR3 bases: TGTGCCAGCAGTTACTTAGACAGCCATAGCAATCAGCCCCAGCATTTT.

The chain joins TRBV7-2 to TRBJ1-3; tentative D call: TRBD1 (5 bases). This CDR3 has 12 amino acids. The germline CDR1 and CDR2 sequences are SGHTA and FQGNSA. The ends were cut back, 9 bases at V and 2 bases at J, with 8 bases in the middle. This chain's CDR3 is CASSGAGNTIYF. Written as DNA, the CDR3 is TGTGCCAGTTCGGGGGCTGGAAACACCATATATTTT.

This clone was counted only a few times. The rearrangement links TRBV9 to TRBJ2-7; 8 bases are a match to TRBD2. This CDR3 spans 17 amino acids. CDR1 and CDR2 (germline): SGDLS, YYNGEE. After removal of 0 bases from V and 3 bases from J, the junction contained 11 bases not matched to a gene. The CDR3 reads CASSVAPTAGGLYEQYF. DNA for the CDR3: TGTGCCAGCAGCGTAGCTCCAACGGCGGGGGGACTCTACGAGCAGTACTTC.

The chain joins TRBV19 to TRBJ2-7; the match to TRBD1 covers 8 bases. The CDR3 is 15 residues long. V gave up 4 bases and J gave up 4 bases; unmatched junction bases: 9. Per germline, CDR1 LNHDA and CDR2 SQIVND (reference sequence). In nucleotides, the CDR3 is TGTGCCAGTAGTACCGCGCGGACAGGGATATACGAGCAGTACTTC. It yields the protein CASSTARTGIYEQYF.

V gene TRBV4-3 combines with J gene TRBJ2-2; 11 bases are a match to TRBD1. The CDR3 spans 19 residues. In germline, CDR1 is LGHNA, CDR2 YSLEER. V gave up 0 bases and J gave up 5 bases; unmatched junction bases: 11. CDR3 bases: TGCGCCAGCAGCCAAGAGCGGACAGGGGGCTGGGGGGGGACCGGGGAGCTGTTTTTT. It is translated as CASSQERTGGWGGTGELFF.

The chain employs TRBV7-9 and TRBJ1-6, with TRBD1 identical over 9 bases. The germline gives CDR1 SEHNR, CDR2 FQNEAQ (reference sequence). V gave up 5 bases and J gave up 8 bases; unmatched junction bases: 7. CDR3 size: 15 residues. Here the CDR3 reads CASSPQRDRDSPLHF. The DNA for the CDR3 is TGTGCCAGCAGCCCCCAAAGGGACAGGGATTCACCCCTCCACTTT.

The chain carries TRBV7-6 and TRBJ2-2; 7 nucleotides align to TRBD2. Germline V lookup: CDR1 SGHVS, CDR2 FNYEAQ. The CDR3 has 14 amino acids. V lost 5 bases to trimming and J lost 4 bases; unmatched junction nucleotides: 4. The CDR3 loop is CASSGGGGTGELFF. The CDR3 DNA reads TGTGCCAGCAGCGGGGGGGGAGGCACCGGGGAGCTGTTTTTT.

This clone appeared a few times. The DNA of the CDR3 is TGTGCCTTCCTAAGGGAGGGAGACTATGGCTACACCTTC. Translating it yields CAFLREGDYGYTF. The rearrangement joins TRBV30 to TRBJ1-2; D ambiguous. Trimming removed 7 bases from V and 3 bases from J, with 15 bases in between. The V gene's germline CDR1 is GTSNPN and CDR2 SVGIG (reference sequence). The CDR3 totals 13 residues.

The chain carries TRBV30 and TRBJ2-3, with D hard to call. Per germline, CDR1 GTSNPN and CDR2 SVGIG (reference sequence). V shed 4 bases and J shed 1 base, with 18 bases lying between them. CDR3 length equals 16 residues. DNA for the CDR3: TGTGCCTGGACCGCCGGAAAGACTGGTCGCACAGATACGCAGTATTTT. Residues: CAWTAGKTGRTDTQYF.

This clone was recorded a few times. This sequence joins TRBV7-9 and TRBJ1-1; the D gene is possibly TRBD1 (5 bases). Germline values: CDR1 SEHNR, CDR2 FQNEAQ (reference sequence). CDR3 length: 16 amino acids. The V end was cut by 0 bases, the J end by 4 bases, with 15 bases between. CDR3 DNA: TGTGCCAGCAGCTTAGCAAATTCGGGCAGGGCCACTGAAGCTTTCTTT. Translation gives CASSLANSGRATEAFF.

The chain links TRBV19 to TRBJ1-1; tentative D call: TRBD1 (6 bases). CDR1 and CDR2 (germline): LNHDA, SQIVND (reference sequence). The CDR3 spans 14 residues. Trimming cost V 9 bases and J 3 bases, with 17 bases left between them. The CDR3 loop reads CASGQSYGDTEAFF. Written as DNA, the CDR3 is TGTGCCAGCGGACAGTCATATGGGGACACTGAAGCTTTCTTT.

CDR3 in amino acids: CASSLDRDPSYEQYF. The CDR3 DNA sequence: TGTGCCAGCAGTTTAGACAGGGATCCCTCCTACGAGCAGTACTTC. The chain has TRBV6-6 and TRBJ2-7; 7 positions agree with TRBD1. CDR1 MNHNY and CDR2 SVGAGI come from the germline V gene (reference sequence). V dropped 4 bases and J dropped 0; count of bases not matched to a gene: 6. The CDR3 is 15 residues long.

The gene calls are TRBV7-2 and TRBJ1-2; unclear D gene. CDR3 length: 13 residues. The V end was cut by 2 bases, the J end by 4 bases, with 8 bases between. Germline values: CDR1 SGHTA, CDR2 FQGNSA. The CDR3 bases are TGTGCCAGCAGCTTAAGTATAGCCTATGGCTACACCTTC. It codes for CASSLSIAYGYTF.

This chain links TRBV30 with TRBJ2-1, with D possibly matching TRBD2 (7 bases). Per germline, CDR1 GTSNPN and CDR2 SVGIG (reference sequence). The CDR3 loop spans 13 amino acids. Trimming removed 3 bases from V and 6 bases from J, with 12 bases in between. This CDR3 reads CAWSNGGLNEQFF. The CDR3 DNA reads as TGTGCCTGGAGCAACGGGGGGCTCAATGAGCAGTTCTTC. Based on the CDR3 plus reference TRBV30 and TRBJ2-1, the full variable domain is SQTIHQWPATLVQPVGSPLSLECTVEGTSNPNLYWYRQAAGRGLQLLFYSVGIGQISSEVPQNLSASRPQDRQFILSSKKLLLSDSGFYLCAWSNGGLNEQFFGPGTRLTVL.

The chain combines TRBV28 with TRBJ1-6; D gene ambiguous. V lost 7 bases and J lost 0, with 10 bases in between. Germline V gives CDR1 MDHEN, CDR2 SYDVKM. This CDR3 contains 15 residues. The CDR3 nucleotides read TGTGCCAGCAAGAGACGGAGCTCCTATAATTCACCCCTCCACTTT. It encodes CASKRRSSYNSPLHF.